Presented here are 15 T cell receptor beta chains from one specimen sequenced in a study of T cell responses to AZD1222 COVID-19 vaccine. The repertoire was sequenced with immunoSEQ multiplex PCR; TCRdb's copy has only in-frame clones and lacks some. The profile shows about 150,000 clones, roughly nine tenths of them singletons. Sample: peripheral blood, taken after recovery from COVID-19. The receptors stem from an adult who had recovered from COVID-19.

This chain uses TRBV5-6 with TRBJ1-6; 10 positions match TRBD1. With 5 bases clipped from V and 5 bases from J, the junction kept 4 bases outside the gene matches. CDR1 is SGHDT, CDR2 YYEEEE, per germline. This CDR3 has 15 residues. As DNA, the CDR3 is TGTGCCAGCAGGGTGACAGGGGGCAATAATTCACCCCTCCACTTT. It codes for CASRVTGGNNSPLHF.

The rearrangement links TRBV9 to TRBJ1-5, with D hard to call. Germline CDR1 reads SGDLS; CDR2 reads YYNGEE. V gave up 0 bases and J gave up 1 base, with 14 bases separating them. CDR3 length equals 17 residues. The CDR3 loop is CASSVDRVGGSNQPQHF. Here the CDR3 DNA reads TGTGCCAGCAGCGTAGATAGGGTGGGTGGCAGCAATCAGCCCCAGCATTTT.

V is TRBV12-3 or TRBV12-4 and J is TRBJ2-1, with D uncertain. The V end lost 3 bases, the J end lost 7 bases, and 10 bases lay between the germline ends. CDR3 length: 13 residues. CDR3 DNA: TGTGCCAGCAGTTTGTCCCCGTATAATGAGCAGTTCTTC. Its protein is CASSLSPYNEQFF.

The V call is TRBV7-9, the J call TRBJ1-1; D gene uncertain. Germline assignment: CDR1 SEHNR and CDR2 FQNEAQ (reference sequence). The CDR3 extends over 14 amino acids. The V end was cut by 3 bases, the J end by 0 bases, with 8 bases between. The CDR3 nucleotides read TGTGCCAGCAGCTTTCCAGGTATGAACACTGAAGCTTTCTTT. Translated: CASSFPGMNTEAFF.

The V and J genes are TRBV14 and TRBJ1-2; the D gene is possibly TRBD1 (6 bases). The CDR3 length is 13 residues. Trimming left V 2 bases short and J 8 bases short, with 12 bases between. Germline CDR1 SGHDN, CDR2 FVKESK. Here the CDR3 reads CASSQSTRGGYTF. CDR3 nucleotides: TGTGCCAGCAGCCAATCGACCAGGGGAGGCTACACCTTC.

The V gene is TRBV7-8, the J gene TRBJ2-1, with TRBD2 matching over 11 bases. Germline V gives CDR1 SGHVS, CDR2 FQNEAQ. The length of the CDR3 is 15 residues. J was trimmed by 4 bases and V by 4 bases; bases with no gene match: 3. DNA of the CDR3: TGTGCCAGCAGCTCCGGGACTAGCGGATACAATGAGCAGTTCTTC. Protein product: CASSSGTSGYNEQFF.

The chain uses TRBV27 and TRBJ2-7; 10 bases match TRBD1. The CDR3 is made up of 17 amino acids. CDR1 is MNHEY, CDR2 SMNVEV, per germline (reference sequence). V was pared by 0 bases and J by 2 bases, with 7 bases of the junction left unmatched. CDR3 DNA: TGTGCCAGCAGTTTATCGCTAGACAGGGGGCGAACCTACGAGCAGTACTTC. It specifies CASSLSLDRGRTYEQYF.

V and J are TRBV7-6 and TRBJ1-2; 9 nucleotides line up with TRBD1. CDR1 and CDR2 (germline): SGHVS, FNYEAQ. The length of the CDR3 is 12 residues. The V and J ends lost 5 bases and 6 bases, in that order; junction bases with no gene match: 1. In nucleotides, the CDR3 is TGTGCCAGCAGCAACAGGGGGCATGGCTACACCTTC. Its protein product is CASSNRGHGYTF.

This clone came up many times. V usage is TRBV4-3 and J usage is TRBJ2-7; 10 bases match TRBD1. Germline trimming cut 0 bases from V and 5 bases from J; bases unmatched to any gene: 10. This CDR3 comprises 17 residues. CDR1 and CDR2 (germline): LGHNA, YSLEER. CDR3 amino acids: CASSQDRIGTGADEQYF. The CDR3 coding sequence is TGCGCCAGCAGCCAAGATAGGATAGGGACAGGGGCAGACGAGCAGTACTTC.

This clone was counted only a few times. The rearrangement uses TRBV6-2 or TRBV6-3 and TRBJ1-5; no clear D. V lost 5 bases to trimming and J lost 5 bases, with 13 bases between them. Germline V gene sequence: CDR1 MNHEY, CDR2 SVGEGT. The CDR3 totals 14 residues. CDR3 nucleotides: TGTGCCAGCAGTCTTTCCCCAATATATCAGCCCCAGCATTTT. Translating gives CASSLSPIYQPQHF.

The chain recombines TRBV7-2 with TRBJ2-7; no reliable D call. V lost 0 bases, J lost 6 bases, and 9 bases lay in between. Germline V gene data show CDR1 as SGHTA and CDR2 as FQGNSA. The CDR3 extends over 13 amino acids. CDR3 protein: CASSLAGSPEQYF. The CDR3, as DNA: TGTGCCAGCAGCTTAGCGGGGTCCCCCGAGCAGTACTTC.

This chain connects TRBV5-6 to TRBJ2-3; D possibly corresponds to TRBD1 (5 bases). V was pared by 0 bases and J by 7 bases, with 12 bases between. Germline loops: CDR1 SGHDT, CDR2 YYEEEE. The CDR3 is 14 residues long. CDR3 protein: CASSLGGHPHTQYF. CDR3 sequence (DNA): TGTGCCAGCAGCTTGGGTGGACATCCCCATACGCAGTATTTT.

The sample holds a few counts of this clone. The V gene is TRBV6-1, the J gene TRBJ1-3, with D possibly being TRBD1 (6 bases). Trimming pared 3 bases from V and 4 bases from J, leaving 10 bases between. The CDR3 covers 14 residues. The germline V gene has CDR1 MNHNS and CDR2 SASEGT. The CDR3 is CASSDPGQGNTIYF. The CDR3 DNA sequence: TGTGCCAGCAGTGACCCGGGACAAGGAAACACCATATATTTT.

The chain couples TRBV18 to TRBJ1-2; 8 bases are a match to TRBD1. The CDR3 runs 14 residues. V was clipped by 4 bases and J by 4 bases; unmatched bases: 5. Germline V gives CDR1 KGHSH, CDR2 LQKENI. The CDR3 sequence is CASSRGQGSYGYTF. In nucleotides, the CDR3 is TGTGCCAGCTCACGCGGACAGGGAAGCTATGGCTACACCTTC.

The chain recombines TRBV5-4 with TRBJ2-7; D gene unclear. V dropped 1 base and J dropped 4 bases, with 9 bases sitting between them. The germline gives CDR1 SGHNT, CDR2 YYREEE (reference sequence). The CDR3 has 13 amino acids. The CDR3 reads CASSLPGEYEQYF. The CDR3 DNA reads TGTGCCAGCAGCTTGCCAGGCGAGTACGAGCAGTACTTC.